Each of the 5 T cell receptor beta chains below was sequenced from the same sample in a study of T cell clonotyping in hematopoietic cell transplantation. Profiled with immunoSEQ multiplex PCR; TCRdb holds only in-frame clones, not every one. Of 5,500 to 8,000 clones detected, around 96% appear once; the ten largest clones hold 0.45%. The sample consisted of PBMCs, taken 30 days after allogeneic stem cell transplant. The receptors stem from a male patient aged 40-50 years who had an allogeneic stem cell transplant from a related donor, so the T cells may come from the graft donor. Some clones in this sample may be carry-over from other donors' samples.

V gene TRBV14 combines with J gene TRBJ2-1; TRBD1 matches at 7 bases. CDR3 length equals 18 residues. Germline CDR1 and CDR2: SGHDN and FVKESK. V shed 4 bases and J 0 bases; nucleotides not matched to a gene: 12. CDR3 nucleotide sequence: TGTGCCAGCAGCCCCTTCGACCAGGGGGTGAGCTCCTACAATGAGCAGTTCTTC. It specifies CASSPFDQGVSSYNEQFF.

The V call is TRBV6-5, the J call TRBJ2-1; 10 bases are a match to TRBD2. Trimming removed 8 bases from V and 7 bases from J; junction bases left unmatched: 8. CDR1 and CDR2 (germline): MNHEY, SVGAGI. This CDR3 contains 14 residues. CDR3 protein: CASALAGLANEQFF. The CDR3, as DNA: TGTGCCAGCGCACTAGCGGGACTTGCGAATGAGCAGTTCTTC.

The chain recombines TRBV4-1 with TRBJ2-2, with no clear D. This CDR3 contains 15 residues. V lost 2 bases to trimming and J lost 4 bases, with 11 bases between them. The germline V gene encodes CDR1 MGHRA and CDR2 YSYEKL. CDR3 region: CASSQSPAVTGELFF. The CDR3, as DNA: TGCGCCAGCAGCCAATCGCCCGCAGTCACCGGGGAGCTGTTTTTT.

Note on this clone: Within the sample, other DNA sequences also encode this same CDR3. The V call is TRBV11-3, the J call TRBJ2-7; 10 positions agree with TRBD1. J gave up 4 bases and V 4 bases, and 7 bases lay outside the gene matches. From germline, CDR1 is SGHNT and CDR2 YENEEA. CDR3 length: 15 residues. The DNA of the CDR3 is TGTGCCAGCAGCTACCGAAGGGACAGGGGTTACGAGCAGTACTTC. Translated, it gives CASSYRRDRGYEQYF.

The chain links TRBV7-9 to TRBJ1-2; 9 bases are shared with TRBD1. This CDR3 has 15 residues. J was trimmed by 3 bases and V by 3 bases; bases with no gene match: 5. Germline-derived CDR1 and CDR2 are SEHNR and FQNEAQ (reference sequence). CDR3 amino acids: CASSFVDRGDYGYTF. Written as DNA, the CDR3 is TGTGCCAGCAGCTTTGTGGACAGGGGCGACTATGGCTACACCTTC.